Shown below are 21 T cell receptor beta chains from a single sample sequenced in a study of shared clonotypes between healthy human individuals. The repertoire was sequenced with immunoSEQ multiplex PCR; TCRdb's copy has only in-frame clones and lacks some. The table has 450,000 to 500,000 clones, around 85% seen once. The sequenced sample was PBMCs. These receptors came from a woman between 40 and 55 years old in good health. Some clones in this sample may be carry-over from other donors' samples.

This clone was counted a single time. The CDR3 carries no conserved terminal phenylalanine or tryptophan, so it likely arises from a read error. This chain joins TRBV29-1 and TRBJ1-1; D is ambiguous. The CDR3 is made up of 14 amino acids. Looked up from germline, CDR1 is SQVTM and CDR2 is ANQGSEA. Trimming removed 4 bases from V and 10 bases from J, with 22 bases in between. The CDR3 DNA sequence: TGCAGCGTTGTCCTAACCCGGGGTGGGATTGGAGCTTTCCTT. As protein: CSVVLTRGGIGAFL.

The chain employs TRBV28 and TRBJ1-3; D not certain. Trimming removed 3 bases from V and 4 bases from J, with 13 bases in between. The CDR3 runs to 15 residues. Looked up from germline, CDR1 is MDHEN and CDR2 is SYDVKM. The CDR3 spells CASSFPGQAGNTIYF. For the CDR3, the DNA is TGTGCCAGCAGTTTCCCCGGCCAAGCGGGAAACACCATATATTTT.

The V and J genes are TRBV4-3 and TRBJ2-1; D unclear. The CDR3 covers 13 residues. V dropped 0 bases and J dropped 6 bases, with 6 bases sitting between them. Germline V gene lookup returns CDR1 LGHNA and CDR2 YSLEER. CDR3 loop: CASSQETLNEQFF. CDR3 nucleotides: TGCGCCAGCAGCCAAGAAACGCTCAATGAGCAGTTCTTC.

This chain links TRBV23-1 with TRBJ1-1; 11 bases align to TRBD1. TRBV23-1 is sorted into the ORF group, with uncertain function. The J segment lost 8 bases and the V segment lost 2 bases, leaving 19 bases of the junction unmatched. The CDR3 totals 19 residues. For the CDR3, the DNA is TGCGCCAGCAGTCAACAACCCTGGACAGGGGGCTTTTTGCGCCCCGAAGCTTTCTTT. Its translation: CASSQQPWTGGFLRPEAFF.

The sample holds one count of this clone. A single base is all that separates this from a far larger clone, so a read error is likely. This is likely a read error, given that the CDR3 carries no conserved phenylalanine or tryptophan at its end. J is TRBJ1-2 and V is TRBV5-1; 8 nucleotides line up with TRBD1. Germline V gene data show CDR1 as SGHRS and CDR2 as YFSETQ. Germline trimming cut 4 bases from V and 4 bases from J; bases unmatched to any gene: 3. The CDR3 spans 13 residues. CDR3 in amino acids: CASSPDRAYGYTL. The CDR3 nucleotides are TGCGCCAGCAGCCCGGACAGGGCCTATGGCTACACCCTC.

This clone was found a few times. The V and J genes are TRBV6-1 and TRBJ2-5, with 8 bases that match TRBD1. This CDR3 region has 14 residues. With V trimmed by 3 bases and J by 4 bases, 4 bases remained unmatched. Germline-derived CDR1 and CDR2 are MNHNS and SASEGT. The CDR3 DNA is TGTGCCAGCAGTGAGACAGGGGTGAGAGAGACCCAGTACTTC. This codes for CASSETGVRETQYF.

In regard to this clone: Other nucleotide sequences from this sample produce the same CDR3. The genes are TRBV5-1 and TRBJ1-1; TRBD1 might be the D (6 bases). The V gene lost 3 bases and the J gene lost 1 base, with 10 bases spanning the gap. The CDR3 extends over 14 amino acids. The germline CDR1 and CDR2 sequences are SGHRS and YFSETQ. This chain's CDR3 is CASSSQGGNTEAFF. The DNA of the CDR3 is TGCGCCAGCAGCTCACAGGGAGGGAACACTGAAGCTTTCTTT.

This sequence joins TRBV6-6 and TRBJ1-5; D is unresolved. The CDR3 sequence is 14 residues long. With 0 bases removed from V and 7 bases from J, the gap between germline ends came to 10 bases. Germline V gene lookup returns CDR1 MNHNY and CDR2 SVGAGI (reference sequence). CDR3: CASSYSLWEQPQHF. The CDR3 DNA follows: TGTGCCAGCAGTTACTCGCTCTGGGAGCAGCCCCAGCATTTT.

The CDR3 nucleotides read TGTGCCAGCTCACCAAGACCGACAGGGGCTGGAGGTCCTGAAGCTTTCTTT. It specifies CASSPRPTGAGGPEAFF. The chain uses TRBV18 and TRBJ1-1; TRBD1 matches 8 bases. The CDR3 runs to 17 residues. With V trimmed by 2 bases and J by 6 bases, 14 bases remained unmatched. Looked up from germline, CDR1 is KGHSH and CDR2 is LQKENI.

This clone appeared a single time. This likely traces to a read error, being one base from a far larger clone. The rearrangement links TRBV5-1 to TRBJ1-1, with D possibly TRBD1 on 5 matching bases. Germline V gives CDR1 SGHRS, CDR2 YFSETQ. The CDR3 consists of 15 residues. CDR3 region: CDSSFWATENTEAFF. CDR3 DNA: TGCGACAGCAGCTTTTGGGCGACAGAGAACACTGAAGCTTTCTTT. The full variable domain, in which reference TRBV5-1 and TRBJ1-1 provide the parts outside the CDR3, is KAGVTQTPRYLIKTRGQQVTLSCSPISGHRSVSWYQQTPGQGLQFLFEYFSETQRNKGNFPGRFSGRQFSNSRSEMNVSTLELGDSALYLCDSSFWATENTEAFFGQGTRLTVV.

This clone was seen just once. This chain connects TRBV11-2 to TRBJ2-2; the match to TRBD2 covers 11 bases. From germline, CDR1 is SGHAT and CDR2 FQNNGV. The CDR3 is 16 amino acids. The V and J ends lost 5 bases and 5 bases, in that order; junction bases with no gene match: 7. The CDR3, as DNA: TGTGCCAGCAGCCTCCTTAGCGGGAGGGGGACCGGGGAGCTGTTTTTT. It yields the protein CASSLLSGRGTGELFF.

CDR3 residues: CASSFSGSSYNEQFF. CDR3 DNA: TGTGCCAGCAGCTTCTCGGGGTCGTCCTACAATGAGCAGTTCTTC. This rearrangement joins TRBV5-6 to TRBJ2-1, with D possibly matching TRBD2 (5 bases). Germline CDR1 and CDR2: SGHDT and YYEEEE. CDR3 length: 15 amino acids. V lost 2 bases and J lost 1, with 10 bases in between.

On this clone itself: This sequence is one base from a far larger clone and is likely a read error. The final CDR3 position lacks the conserved phenylalanine or tryptophan, pointing to a likely read error. V is TRBV4-2 and J is TRBJ2-7; possible D gene TRBD2, 6 bases. CDR1 LGHNA and CDR2 YNFKEQ come from the germline V gene. This CDR3 spans 15 amino acids. V was shortened by 1 base and J by 1 base, with 11 bases between the two germline ends. CDR3 sequence reads: CASSQGQDYSYEQYS. CDR3 sequence (DNA): TGTGCCAGCAGCCAAGGTCAGGACTATTCCTACGAGCAGTACTCC.

The chain combines TRBV5-1 with TRBJ1-4; D unresolved. The CDR3 runs 14 residues. CDR1 is SGHRS, CDR2 YFSETQ, per germline. V lost 2 bases, J lost 7 bases, and 12 bases lay in between. CDR3 in amino acids: CASSFDISGEKLFF. The CDR3 DNA reads as TGCGCCAGCAGCTTCGACATTTCAGGTGAAAAACTGTTTTTT.

The CDR3 loop reads CASSSAGGEDEQFF. CDR3 nucleotide sequence: TGTGCCAGCAGCTCCGCCGGGGGGGAGGATGAGCAGTTCTTC. The rearrangement links TRBV11-3 to TRBJ2-1; 8 nucleotides match TRBD2. V lost 4 bases, J lost 8 bases, and 7 bases stayed unmatched. Germline V lookup: CDR1 SGHNT, CDR2 YENEEA. The CDR3 consists of 14 residues.

Comments on this clone: A much larger clonotype is one base distant, so this may be a read error. Other DNA sequences in the same sample also yield this CDR3. The chain uses TRBV2 and TRBJ2-1, with 9 bases lining up with TRBD1. The V gene's germline CDR1 is SNHLY and CDR2 FYNNEI. The trim removed 6 bases at V and 4 bases at J, leaving 10 bases unmatched. The CDR3 runs 16 residues. CDR3 loop: CASRISGTGNYNEQFF. The CDR3 bases are TGTGCCAGCAGGATATCAGGGACAGGGAATTACAATGAGCAGTTCTTC.

The chain is built from TRBV27 and TRBJ1-2; D unclear. Germline V gene lookup returns CDR1 MNHEY and CDR2 SMNVEV (reference sequence). The CDR3 contains 13 residues. V dropped 0 bases and J dropped 8 bases, with 10 bases sitting between them. Here the CDR3 DNA reads TGTGCCAGCAGTTTATCGGGTTCAACCGGCTACACCTTC. Translation: CASSLSGSTGYTF.

This chain links TRBV7-9 with TRBJ2-7; weak D call: TRBD1 (6 bases). Germline V gene sequence: CDR1 SEHNR, CDR2 FQNEAQ (reference sequence). CDR3 length: 13 amino acids. The V end lost 10 bases, the J end lost 1 base, and 14 bases lay between the germline ends. CDR3 nucleotide sequence: TGTGCCACCCCCCGGGGACATTCCTACGAGCAGTACTTC. Its translation is CATPRGHSYEQYF.

This clone was picked up one time. This sequence joins TRBV15 and TRBJ2-7; possible D gene TRBD1, 5 bases. CDR3 length: 14 residues. The V and J ends lost 7 bases and 7 bases respectively, with 20 bases between them. CDR1 and CDR2 from the germline V gene are LNHNV and YYDKDF (reference sequence). The CDR3 reads CATKWTLREGEQYF. The CDR3 coding sequence is TGTGCCACCAAATGGACACTCAGAGAAGGGGAGCAGTACTTC.

V is TRBV29-1 and J is TRBJ2-5; TRBD2 might be the D (6 bases). The CDR3 is 13 amino acids. With 7 bases removed from V and 0 bases from J, the gap between germline ends came to 12 bases. The V gene's germline CDR1 is SQVTM and CDR2 ANQGSEA. The CDR3 reads CSATGLYQETQYF. CDR3 bases: TGCAGCGCGACGGGACTTTACCAAGAGACCCAGTACTTC.

J is TRBJ2-7 and V is TRBV29-1, with unresolved D. Per germline, CDR1 SQVTM and CDR2 ANQGSEA. V lost 2 bases to trimming and J lost 0 bases, with 5 bases between them. The CDR3 length is 12 residues. This CDR3 is CSVELPSYEQYF. CDR3 nucleotides: TGCAGCGTTGAATTACCCTCCTACGAGCAGTACTTC.